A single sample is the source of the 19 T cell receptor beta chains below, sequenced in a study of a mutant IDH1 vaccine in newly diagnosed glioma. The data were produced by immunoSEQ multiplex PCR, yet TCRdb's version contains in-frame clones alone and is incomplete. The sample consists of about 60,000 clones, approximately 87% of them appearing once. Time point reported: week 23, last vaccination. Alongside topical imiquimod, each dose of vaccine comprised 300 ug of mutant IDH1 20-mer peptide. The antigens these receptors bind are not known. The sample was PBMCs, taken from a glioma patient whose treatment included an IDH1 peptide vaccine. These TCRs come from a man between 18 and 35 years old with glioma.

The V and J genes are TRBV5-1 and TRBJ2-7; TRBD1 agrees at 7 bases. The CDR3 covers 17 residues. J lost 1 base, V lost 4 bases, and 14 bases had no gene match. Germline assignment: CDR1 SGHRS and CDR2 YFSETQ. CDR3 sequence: CASSLLGTGTVSYEQYF. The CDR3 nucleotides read TGCGCCAGCAGCCTACTGGGTACAGGGACAGTGTCCTACGAGCAGTACTTC. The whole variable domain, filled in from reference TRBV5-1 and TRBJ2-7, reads KAGVTQTPRYLIKTRGQQVTLSCSPISGHRSVSWYQQTPGQGLQFLFEYFSETQRNKGNFPGRFSGRQFSNSRSEMNVSTLELGDSALYLCASSLLGTGTVSYEQYFGPGTRLTVT.

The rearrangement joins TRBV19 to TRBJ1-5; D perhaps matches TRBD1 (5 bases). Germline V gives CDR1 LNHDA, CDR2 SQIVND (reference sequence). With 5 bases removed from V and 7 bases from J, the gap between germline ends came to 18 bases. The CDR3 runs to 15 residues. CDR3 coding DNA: TGTGCCAGTAGTTCTCGTGGGGGGGGACGACAGCCCCAGCATTTT. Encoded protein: CASSSRGGGRQPQHF.

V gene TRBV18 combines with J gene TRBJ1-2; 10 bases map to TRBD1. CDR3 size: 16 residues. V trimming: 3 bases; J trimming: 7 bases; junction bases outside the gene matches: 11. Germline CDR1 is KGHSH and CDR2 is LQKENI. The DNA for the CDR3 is TGTGCCAGCTCACCTCGTCCCGGGACAGGGGTCGGTGGCTACACCTTC. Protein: CASSPRPGTGVGGYTF.

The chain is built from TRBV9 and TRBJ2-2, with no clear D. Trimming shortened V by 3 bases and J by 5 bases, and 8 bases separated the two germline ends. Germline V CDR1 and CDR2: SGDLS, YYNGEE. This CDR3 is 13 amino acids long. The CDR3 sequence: CASSAHWTGELFF. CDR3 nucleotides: TGTGCCAGCAGCGCCCATTGGACCGGGGAGCTGTTTTTT.

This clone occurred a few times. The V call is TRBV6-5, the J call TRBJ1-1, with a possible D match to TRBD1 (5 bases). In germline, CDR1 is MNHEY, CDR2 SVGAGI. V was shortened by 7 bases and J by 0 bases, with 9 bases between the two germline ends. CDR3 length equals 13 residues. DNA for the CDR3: TGTGCCAGCACCTTGGGGGTGAACACTGAAGCTTTCTTT. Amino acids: CASTLGVNTEAFF.

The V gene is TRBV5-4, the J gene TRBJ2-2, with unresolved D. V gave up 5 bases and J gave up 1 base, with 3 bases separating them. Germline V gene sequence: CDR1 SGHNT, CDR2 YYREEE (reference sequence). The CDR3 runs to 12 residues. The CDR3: CASRLNTGELFF. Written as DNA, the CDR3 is TGTGCCAGCAGGCTGAACACCGGGGAGCTGTTTTTT.

This CDR3 reads CATSFPGSPLHF. The CDR3 nucleotides read TGTGCCACCAGCTTCCCGGGTTCACCCCTCCACTTT. This sequence joins TRBV15 and TRBJ1-6, with D unresolved. CDR3 length: 12 amino acids. Germline CDR1 is LNHNV and CDR2 is YYDKDF (reference sequence). Trimming left V 5 bases short and J 9 bases short, with 8 bases between.

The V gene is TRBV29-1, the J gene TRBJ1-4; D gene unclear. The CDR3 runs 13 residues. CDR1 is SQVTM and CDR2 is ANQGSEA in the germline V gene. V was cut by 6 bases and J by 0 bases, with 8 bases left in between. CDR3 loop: CSVRTATNEKLFF. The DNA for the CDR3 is TGCAGCGTCCGGACTGCAACTAATGAAAAACTGTTTTTT.

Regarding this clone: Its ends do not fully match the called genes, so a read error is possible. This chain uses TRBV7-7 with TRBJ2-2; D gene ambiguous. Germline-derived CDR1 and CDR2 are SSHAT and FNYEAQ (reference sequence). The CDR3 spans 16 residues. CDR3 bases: TGTGCTAGCAGCTTAGAACCCGGGTCGAACACCGGGGAGCTGTTTTTT. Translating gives CASSLEPGSNTGELFF.

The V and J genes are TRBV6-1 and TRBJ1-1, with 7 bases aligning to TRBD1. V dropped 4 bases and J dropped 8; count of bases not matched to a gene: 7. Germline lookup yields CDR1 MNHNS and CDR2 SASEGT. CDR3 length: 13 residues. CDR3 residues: CASSVHRGSEAFF. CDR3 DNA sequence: TGTGCCAGCAGTGTTCACAGGGGTTCGGAAGCTTTCTTT.

The CDR3 protein is CASSQELRSNTGELFF. The CDR3 DNA reads TGTGCCAGCAGCCAAGAGTTGAGATCGAACACCGGGGAGCTGTTTTTT. This chain joins TRBV4-2 and TRBJ2-2; D call uncertain. CDR3 length: 16 amino acids. In germline, CDR1 is LGHNA, CDR2 YNFKEQ. With 0 bases removed from V and 0 bases from J, the gap between germline ends came to 8 bases.

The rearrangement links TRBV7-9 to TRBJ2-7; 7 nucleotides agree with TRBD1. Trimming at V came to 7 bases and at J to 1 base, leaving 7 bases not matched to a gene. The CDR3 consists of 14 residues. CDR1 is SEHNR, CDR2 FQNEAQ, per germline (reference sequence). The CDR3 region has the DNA TGTGCCAGCACTCCGGGACAGAGATCCTACGAGCAGTACTTC. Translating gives CASTPGQRSYEQYF.

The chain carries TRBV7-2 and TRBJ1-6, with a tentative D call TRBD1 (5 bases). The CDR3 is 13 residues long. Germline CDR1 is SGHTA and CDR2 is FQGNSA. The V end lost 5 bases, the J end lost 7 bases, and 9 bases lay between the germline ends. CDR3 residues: CASSPRVNSPLHF. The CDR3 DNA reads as TGTGCCAGCAGCCCCAGGGTAAATTCACCCCTCCACTTT.

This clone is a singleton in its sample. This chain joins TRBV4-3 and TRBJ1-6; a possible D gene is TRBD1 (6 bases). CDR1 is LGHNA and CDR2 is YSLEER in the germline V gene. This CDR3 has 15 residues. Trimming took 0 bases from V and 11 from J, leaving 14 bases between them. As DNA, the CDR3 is TGCGCCAGCAGCCAAGATGCCCAGGGGTTAACACCCCTCCACTTT. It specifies CASSQDAQGLTPLHF.

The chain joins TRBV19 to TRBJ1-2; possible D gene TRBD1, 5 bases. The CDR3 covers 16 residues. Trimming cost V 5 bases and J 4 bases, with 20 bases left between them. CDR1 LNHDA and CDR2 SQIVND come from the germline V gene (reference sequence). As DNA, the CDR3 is TGTGCCAGTAGTTCCCGGGGCTCGGATATTCTCTATGGCTACACCTTC. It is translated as CASSSRGSDILYGYTF.

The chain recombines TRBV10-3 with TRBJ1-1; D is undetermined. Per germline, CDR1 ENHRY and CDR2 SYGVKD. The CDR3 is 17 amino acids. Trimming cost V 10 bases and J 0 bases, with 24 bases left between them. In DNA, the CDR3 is TGTGCCACTAGCCAAGCCTACGGAAACAGAATGAACACTGAAGCTTTCTTT. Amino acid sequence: CATSQAYGNRMNTEAFF.

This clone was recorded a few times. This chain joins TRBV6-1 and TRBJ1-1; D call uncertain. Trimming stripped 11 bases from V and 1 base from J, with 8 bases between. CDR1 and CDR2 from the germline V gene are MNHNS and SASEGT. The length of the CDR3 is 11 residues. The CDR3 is CAGKKNTEAFF. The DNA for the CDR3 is TGTGCCGGCAAAAAGAACACTGAAGCTTTCTTT.

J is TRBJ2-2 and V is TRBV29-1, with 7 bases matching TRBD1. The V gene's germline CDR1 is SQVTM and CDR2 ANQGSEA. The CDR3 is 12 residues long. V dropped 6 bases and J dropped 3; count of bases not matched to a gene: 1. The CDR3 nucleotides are TGCAGCGTGACAGGGCACACCGGGGAGCTGTTTTTT. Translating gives CSVTGHTGELFF.

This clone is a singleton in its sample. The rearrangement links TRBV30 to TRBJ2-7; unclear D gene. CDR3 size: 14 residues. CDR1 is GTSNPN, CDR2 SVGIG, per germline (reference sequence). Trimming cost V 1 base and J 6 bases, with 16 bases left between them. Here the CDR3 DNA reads TGTGCCTGGAGTGGTGTAGGGCGTGTCGCCGAGCAGTACTTC. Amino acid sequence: CAWSGVGRVAEQYF.